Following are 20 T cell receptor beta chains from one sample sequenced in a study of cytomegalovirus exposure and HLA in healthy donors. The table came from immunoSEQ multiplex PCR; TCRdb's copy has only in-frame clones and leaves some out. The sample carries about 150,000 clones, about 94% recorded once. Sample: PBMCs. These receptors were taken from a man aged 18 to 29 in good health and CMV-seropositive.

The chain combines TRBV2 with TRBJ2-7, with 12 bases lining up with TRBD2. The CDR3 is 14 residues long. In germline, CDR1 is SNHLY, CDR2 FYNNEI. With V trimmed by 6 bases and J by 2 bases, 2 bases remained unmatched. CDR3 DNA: TGTGCCAGCAGCACTAGCGGGGGGCCCTACGAGCAGTACTTC. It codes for CASSTSGGPYEQYF.

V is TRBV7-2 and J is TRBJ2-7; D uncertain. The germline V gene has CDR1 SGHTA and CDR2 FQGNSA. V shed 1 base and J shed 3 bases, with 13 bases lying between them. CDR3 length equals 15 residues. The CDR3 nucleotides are TGTGCCAGCAGCTTAGAGGCTAGTTCCATCTACGAGCAGTACTTC. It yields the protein CASSLEASSIYEQYF. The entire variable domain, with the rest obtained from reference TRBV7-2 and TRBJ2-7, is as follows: GAGVSQSPSNKVTEKGKDVELRCDPISGHTALYWYRQSLGQGLEFLIYFQGNSAPDKSGLPSDRFSAERTGGSVSTLTIQRTQQEDSAVYLCASSLEASSIYEQYFGPGTRLTVT.

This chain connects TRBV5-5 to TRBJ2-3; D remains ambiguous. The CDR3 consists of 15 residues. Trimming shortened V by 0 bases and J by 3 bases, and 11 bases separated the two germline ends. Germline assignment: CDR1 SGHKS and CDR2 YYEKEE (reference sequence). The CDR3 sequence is CASSLGGGVTDTQYF. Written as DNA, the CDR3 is TGTGCCAGCAGCTTGGGCGGCGGAGTTACAGATACGCAGTATTTT.

CDR3 amino acids: CASSFENRVTGELFF. DNA for the CDR3: TGTGCCAGCAGTTTCGAAAACAGGGTAACCGGGGAGCTGTTTTTT. The chain combines TRBV28 with TRBJ2-2; D possibly corresponds to TRBD1 (6 bases). Trimming shortened V by 3 bases and J by 5 bases, and 13 bases separated the two germline ends. CDR3 length: 15 amino acids. Germline V gene data show CDR1 as MDHEN and CDR2 as SYDVKM.

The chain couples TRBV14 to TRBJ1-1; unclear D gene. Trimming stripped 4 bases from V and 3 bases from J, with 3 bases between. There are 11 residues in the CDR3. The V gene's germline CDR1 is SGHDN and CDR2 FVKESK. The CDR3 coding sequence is TGTGCCAGCAGCCGGCACACTGAAGCTTTCTTT. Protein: CASSRHTEAFF.

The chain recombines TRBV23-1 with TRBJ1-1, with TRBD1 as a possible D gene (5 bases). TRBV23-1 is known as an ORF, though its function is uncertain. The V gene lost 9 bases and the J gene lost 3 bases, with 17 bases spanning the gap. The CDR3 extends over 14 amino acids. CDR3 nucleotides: TGCGCCAGTCCCTTATGGCGGGGGGACACTGAAGCTTTCTTT. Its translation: CASPLWRGDTEAFF.

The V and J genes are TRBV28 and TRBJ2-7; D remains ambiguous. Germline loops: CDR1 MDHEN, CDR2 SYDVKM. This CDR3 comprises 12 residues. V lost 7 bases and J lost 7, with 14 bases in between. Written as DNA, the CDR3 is TGTGCCAGCAAGACCAACAGCCTAGAGCAGTACTTC. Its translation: CASKTNSLEQYF.

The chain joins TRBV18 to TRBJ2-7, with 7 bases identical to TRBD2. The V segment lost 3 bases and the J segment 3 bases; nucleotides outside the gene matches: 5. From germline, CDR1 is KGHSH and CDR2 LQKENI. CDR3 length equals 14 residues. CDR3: CASSPGRIDYEQYF. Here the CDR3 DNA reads TGTGCCAGCTCACCCGGGAGGATCGACTACGAGCAGTACTTC.

The CDR3 spells CASSLLSGGLETQYF. CDR3 coding DNA: TGTGCCAGCAGCTTACTCAGCGGGGGTCTTGAGACCCAGTACTTC. The chain carries TRBV7-9 and TRBJ2-5, with 8 bases identical to TRBD2. J was trimmed by 5 bases and V by 2 bases; bases with no gene match: 7. CDR1 is SEHNR, CDR2 FQNEAQ, per germline (reference sequence). The CDR3 runs to 15 residues.

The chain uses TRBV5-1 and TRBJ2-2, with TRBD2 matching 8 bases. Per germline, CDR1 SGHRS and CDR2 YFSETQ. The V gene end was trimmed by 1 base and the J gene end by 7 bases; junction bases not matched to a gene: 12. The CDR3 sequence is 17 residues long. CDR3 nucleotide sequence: TGCGCCAGCAGCTTGACGGCAAGCGGGAGTTTTAGCGGGGAGCTGTTTTTT. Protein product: CASSLTASGSFSGELFF.

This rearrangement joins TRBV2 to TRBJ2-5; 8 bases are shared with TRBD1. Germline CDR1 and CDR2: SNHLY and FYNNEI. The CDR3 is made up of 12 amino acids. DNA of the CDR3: TGTGCGACCAGGACAGGGTCGGAGACCCAGTACTTC. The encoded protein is CATRTGSETQYF.

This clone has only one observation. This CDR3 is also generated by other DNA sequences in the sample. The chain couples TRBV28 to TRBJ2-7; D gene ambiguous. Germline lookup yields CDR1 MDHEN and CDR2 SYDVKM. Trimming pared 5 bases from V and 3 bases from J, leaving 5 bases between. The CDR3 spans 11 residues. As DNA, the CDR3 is TGTGCCAGCAGTCCCCGCTACGAGCAGTACTTC. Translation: CASSPRYEQYF.

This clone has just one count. The CDR3 nucleotides read TGTGCCAGCACGCTTAGACAGGGCACTGAAGCTTTCTTT. Its translation: CASTLRQGTEAFF. The rearrangement joins TRBV4-2 to TRBJ1-1; TRBD1 agrees at 7 bases. Germline V lookup: CDR1 LGHNA, CDR2 YNFKEQ. Trimming removed 7 bases from V and 4 bases from J; junction bases left unmatched: 6. The CDR3 extends over 13 amino acids.

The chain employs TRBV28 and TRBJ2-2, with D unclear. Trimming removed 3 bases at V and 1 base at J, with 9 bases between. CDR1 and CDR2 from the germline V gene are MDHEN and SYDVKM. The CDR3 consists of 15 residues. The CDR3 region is CASSFRVKNTGELFF. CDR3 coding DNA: TGTGCCAGCAGTTTTCGGGTAAAGAACACCGGGGAGCTGTTTTTT. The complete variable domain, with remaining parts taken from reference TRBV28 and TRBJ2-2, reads DVKVTQSSRYLVKRTGEKVFLECVQDMDHENMFWYRQDPGLGLRLIYFSYDVKMKEKGDIPEGYSVSREKKERFSLILESASTNQTSMYLCASSFRVKNTGELFFGEGSRLTVL.

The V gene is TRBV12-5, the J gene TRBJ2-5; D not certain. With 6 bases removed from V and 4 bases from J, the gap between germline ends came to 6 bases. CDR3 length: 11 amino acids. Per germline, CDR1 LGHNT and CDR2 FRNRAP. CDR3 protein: CASGTLETQYF. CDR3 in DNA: TGTGCTAGTGGGACATTAGAGACCCAGTACTTC.

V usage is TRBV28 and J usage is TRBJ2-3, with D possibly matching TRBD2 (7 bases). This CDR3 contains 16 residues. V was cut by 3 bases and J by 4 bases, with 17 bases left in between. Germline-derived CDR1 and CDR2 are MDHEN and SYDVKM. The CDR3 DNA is TGTGCCAGCAGTTTCCCTTCTACAGGGAGGGCAGATACGCAGTATTTT. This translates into CASSFPSTGRADTQYF.

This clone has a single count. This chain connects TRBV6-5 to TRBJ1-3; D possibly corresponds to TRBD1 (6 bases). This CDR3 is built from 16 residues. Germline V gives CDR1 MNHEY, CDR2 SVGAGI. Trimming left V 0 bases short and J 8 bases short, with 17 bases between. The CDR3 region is CASSYSRQVEKDTIYF. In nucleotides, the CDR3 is TGTGCCAGCAGTTACTCGAGACAGGTTGAGAAGGACACCATATATTTT.

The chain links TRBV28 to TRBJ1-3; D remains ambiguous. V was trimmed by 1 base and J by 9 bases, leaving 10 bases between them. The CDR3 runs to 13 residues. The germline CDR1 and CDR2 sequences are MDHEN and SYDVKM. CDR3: CASSLSVPSTIYF. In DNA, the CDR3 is TGTGCCAGCAGTTTATCGGTCCCGAGCACCATATATTTT.

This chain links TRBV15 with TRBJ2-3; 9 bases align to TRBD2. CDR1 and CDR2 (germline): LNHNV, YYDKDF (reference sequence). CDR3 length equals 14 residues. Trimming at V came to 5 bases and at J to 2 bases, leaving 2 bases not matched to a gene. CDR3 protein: CATSAGLATDTQYF. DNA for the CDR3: TGTGCCACCAGCGCGGGACTAGCCACAGATACGCAGTATTTT.

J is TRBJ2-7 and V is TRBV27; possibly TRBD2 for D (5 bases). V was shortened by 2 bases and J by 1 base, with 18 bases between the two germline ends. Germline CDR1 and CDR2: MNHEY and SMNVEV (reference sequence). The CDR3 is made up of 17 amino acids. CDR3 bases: TGTGCCAGCAGTTTACGGGCAACTAGTAGCAGGTCCTACGAGCAGTACTTC. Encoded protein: CASSLRATSSRSYEQYF.